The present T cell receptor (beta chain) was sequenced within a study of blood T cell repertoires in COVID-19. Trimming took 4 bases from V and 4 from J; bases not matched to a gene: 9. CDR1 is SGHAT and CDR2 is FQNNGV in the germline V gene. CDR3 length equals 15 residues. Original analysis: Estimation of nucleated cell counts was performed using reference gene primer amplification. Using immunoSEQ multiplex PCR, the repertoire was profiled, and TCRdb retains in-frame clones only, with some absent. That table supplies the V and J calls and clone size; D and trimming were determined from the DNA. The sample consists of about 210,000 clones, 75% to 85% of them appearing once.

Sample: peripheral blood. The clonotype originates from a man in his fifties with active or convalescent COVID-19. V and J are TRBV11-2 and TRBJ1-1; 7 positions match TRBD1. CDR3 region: CASSSRQGIGTEAFF. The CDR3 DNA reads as TGTGCCAGCAGCTCCCGACAGGGCATAGGCACTGAAGCTTTCTTT.